This T cell receptor beta chain was captured by sequencing in a study of read filtering for tumor transcriptome and immune sequencing. The CDR3 runs 11 residues. V was cut by 5 bases and J by 3 bases, with 5 bases left in between. CDR1 and CDR2 from the germline V gene are MNHNY and SVGAGI (reference sequence). This library used roughly 400 ng RNA and molecular barcoded adaptors spanning alpha/delta and beta/gamma chains. TCRdb re-derived calls from the reads in MiXCR, one entry per CDR3 protein. The sample shows under 50,000 distinct CDR3 sequences, roughly an eighth of them seen only once. The table lists this clonotype with many counts.

The sample taken for sequencing was a population of CD138-negative cells sorted from bone marrow. The TCR originated in a donor at least 40 years old with multiple myeloma. The chain employs TRBV6-6 and TRBJ2-7; D gene uncertain. Written as DNA, the CDR3 is TGTGCCAGCAGTACCTACTACGAGCAGTACTTC. Amino acids: CASSTYYEQYF.